This TCR beta chain was found in a study of blood T cell repertoires in COVID-19. Germline lookup yields CDR1 LNHDA and CDR2 SQIVND (reference sequence). V gave up 4 bases and J gave up 9 bases, with 13 bases separating them. The CDR3 loop spans 13 amino acids. Only in-frame clones appear in the TCRdb table, and some are missing; sequencing was by immunoSEQ multiplex PCR. This repertoire shows about 350,000 clones, around nine tenths found once; its top ten account for just over 1%. The receptor's source is a woman under 40 who had been exposed to COVID-19. The V call is TRBV19, the J call TRBJ1-5, with no clear D. Sequencing used PBMCs or T cells enriched from blood (not recorded which). The CDR3 bases are TGTGCCAGTAGTAAACCAGTTGGTCGGCCCCAGCATTTT. Translated, it gives CASSKPVGRPQHF. Drawing the rest from reference TRBV19 and TRBJ1-5, the complete variable domain is DGGITQSPKYLFRKEGQNVTLSCEQNLNHDAMYWYRQDPGQGLRLIYYSQIVNDFQKGDIAEGYSVSREKKESFPLTVTSAQKNPTAFYLCASSKPVGRPQHFGDGTRLSIL.